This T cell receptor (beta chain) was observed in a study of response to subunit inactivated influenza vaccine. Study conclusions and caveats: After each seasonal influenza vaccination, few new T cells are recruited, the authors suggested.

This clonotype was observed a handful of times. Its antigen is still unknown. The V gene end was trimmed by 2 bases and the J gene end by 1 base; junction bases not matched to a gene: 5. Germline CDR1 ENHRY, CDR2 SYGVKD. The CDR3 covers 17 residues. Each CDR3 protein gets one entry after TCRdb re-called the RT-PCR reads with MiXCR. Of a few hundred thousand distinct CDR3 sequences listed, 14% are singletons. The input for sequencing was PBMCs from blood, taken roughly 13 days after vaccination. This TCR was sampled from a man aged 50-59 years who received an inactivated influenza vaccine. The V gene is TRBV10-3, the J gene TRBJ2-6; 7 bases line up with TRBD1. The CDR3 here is CAISEGTVLSGANVLTF. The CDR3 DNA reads TGTGCCATCAGTGAGGGGACAGTACTTTCTGGGGCCAACGTCCTGACTTTC.